The 32 T cell receptor beta chains below all came from one sample that was sequenced in a study of blood T cell repertoires in COVID-19. Profiling relied on immunoSEQ multiplex PCR, and the TCRdb table lists in-frame clones only, not all of them. The table shows roughly 330,000 clones, with about four fifths occurring only once. The sample consisted of peripheral blood. The receptor set was obtained from a woman aged 45-59 years with acute or convalescent COVID-19.

J is TRBJ1-4 and V is TRBV30; D is uncertain. Germline CDR1 GTSNPN, CDR2 SVGIG (reference sequence). V was cut by 1 base and J by 3 bases, with 6 bases left in between. The CDR3 sequence is 13 residues long. The CDR3 here is CAWSGPANEKLFF. The DNA for the CDR3 is TGTGCCTGGAGTGGGCCTGCTAATGAAAAACTGTTTTTT.

The chain employs TRBV7-9 and TRBJ1-1, with no clear D. CDR3 length: 13 amino acids. V was shortened by 6 bases and J by 0 bases, with 8 bases between the two germline ends. Per germline, CDR1 SEHNR and CDR2 FQNEAQ (reference sequence). In DNA form, the CDR3 reads TGTGCCAGCAGAGAGGGCATGAACACTGAAGCTTTCTTT. This translates into CASREGMNTEAFF.

This rearrangement joins TRBV9 to TRBJ1-6; possibly TRBD1 for D (5 bases). From germline, CDR1 is SGDLS and CDR2 YYNGEE. The CDR3 has 15 amino acids. V was pared by 4 bases and J by 10 bases, with 18 bases between. The CDR3 DNA is TGTGCCAGCAGCCCCAGAGGGGAGGTTGGATCACCCCTCCACTTT. Translation: CASSPRGEVGSPLHF.

This chain joins TRBV7-2 and TRBJ2-7; D is perhaps TRBD2 (6 bases). This CDR3 is built from 16 residues. Looked up from germline, CDR1 is SGHTA and CDR2 is FQGNSA. Trimming took off 5 bases at V and 7 bases at J, with 24 bases between the two ends. CDR3 protein: CASSLGRSRDLREQYF. As DNA, the CDR3 is TGTGCCAGCAGCCTCGGTAGGAGTCGGGACTTGCGGGAGCAGTACTTC.

The chain couples TRBV10-3 to TRBJ1-2; D is uncertain. Germline V gene lookup returns CDR1 ENHRY and CDR2 SYGVKD. The CDR3 totals 16 residues. The ends were cut back, 2 bases at V and 3 bases at J, with 16 bases in the middle. DNA for the CDR3: TGTGCCATCAGTGAGAGAGAAGGGAGGACCTACTATGGCTACACCTTC. The encoded protein is CAISEREGRTYYGYTF.

V gene TRBV18 combines with J gene TRBJ1-2; D may be TRBD1 (6 bases). This CDR3 contains 15 residues. Germline V lookup: CDR1 KGHSH, CDR2 LQKENI. V lost 0 bases and J 7 bases, leaving 15 bases between the germline ends. This chain's CDR3 is CASSPPLVRGGGYTF. CDR3 nucleotide sequence: TGTGCCAGCTCACCACCACTCGTCAGGGGTGGTGGCTACACCTTC.

The gene calls are TRBV21-1 and TRBJ2-3; no DNA check was done on the table's D call, TRBD2. TRBV21-1 has pseudogene status. The CDR3 totals 15 residues. CDR3 bases: TGTGCCAGCAGGTTAGCGGGAACGTTGGCAGATACGCAGTATTTT. This encodes CASRLAGTLADTQYF.

This clone showed up many times. The genes are TRBV3-1 (or the pseudogene TRBV3-2) and TRBJ1-3; D not certain. The CDR3 length is 14 residues. Germline V gene sequence: CDR1 LGHDT, CDR2 YNNKEL (reference sequence). V was cut by 1 base and J by 3 bases, with 7 bases left in between. The CDR3 DNA is TGTGCCAGCAGCCAAGGACATAATGGAAACACCATATATTTT. It is translated as CASSQGHNGNTIYF.

The V and J genes are TRBV28 and TRBJ2-2, with a weak D call TRBD1 (6 bases). CDR1 is MDHEN, CDR2 SYDVKM, per germline. Trimming removed 6 bases at V and 4 bases at J, with 12 bases between. This CDR3 region has 14 residues. CDR3 bases: TGTGCCAGCAGAGAACACAGGGTCACCGGGGAGCTGTTTTTT. It specifies CASREHRVTGELFF.

The rearrangement links TRBV10-3 to TRBJ1-5, with TRBD1 as a possible D gene (6 bases). CDR3 length: 14 amino acids. V gave up 5 bases and J gave up 2 bases, with 10 bases separating them. CDR1 and CDR2 (germline): ENHRY, SYGVKD. The CDR3 DNA reads TGTGCCATCAGTCTGTCAGGGGGCAATCAGCCCCAGCATTTT. Amino acids: CAISLSGGNQPQHF.

The V call is TRBV20-1, the J call TRBJ2-7; D remains unclear. The germline V gene has CDR1 DFQATT and CDR2 SNEGSKA (reference sequence). The V and J ends lost 3 bases and 5 bases respectively, with 11 bases between them. This CDR3 is built from 12 residues. This CDR3 is CSASPSTHEQYF. In nucleotides, the CDR3 is TGCAGTGCTAGTCCTAGTACCCACGAGCAGTACTTC.

V and J are TRBV3-1 (or the pseudogene TRBV3-2) and TRBJ1-1; tentatively, D is TRBD1 (6 bases). This CDR3 contains 12 residues. With 4 bases removed from V and 11 bases from J, the gap between germline ends came to 14 bases. Germline V gene data show CDR1 as LGHDT and CDR2 as YNNKEL (reference sequence). CDR3 in amino acids: CASSPSGQWAFF. The CDR3 nucleotides are TGTGCCAGCAGCCCATCGGGACAATGGGCTTTCTTT.

The rearrangement links TRBV29-1 to TRBJ1-5; 9 nucleotides line up with TRBD1. Germline V CDR1 and CDR2: SQVTM, ANQGSEA. With 5 bases clipped from V and 4 bases from J, the junction kept 12 bases outside the gene matches. This CDR3 region has 16 residues. The DNA of the CDR3 is TGCAGCGTTACGACAAAACCGGGACAGGGAAATCAGCCCCAGCATTTT. Translated: CSVTTKPGQGNQPQHF.

This chain uses TRBV12-5 with TRBJ2-5; 7 bases line up with TRBD2. V lost 10 bases and J lost 3; bases outside the gene matches: 2. The CDR3 is made up of 11 amino acids. Germline CDR1 and CDR2: LGHNT and FRNRAP. CDR3 in amino acids: CATRGEETQYF. CDR3 DNA: TGTGCTACCCGGGGGGAAGAGACCCAGTACTTC.

V gene TRBV21-1 combines with J gene TRBJ1-1; TRBD1, the D gene given by the table, was not confirmed from the DNA. TRBV21-1 counts as a pseudogene. The CDR3 has 16 amino acids. CDR3 residues: CASSKIWGQPGTEAFF. In nucleotides, the CDR3 is TGTGCCAGCAGCAAGATCTGGGGGCAGCCCGGCACTGAAGCTTTCTTT.

The chain uses TRBV2 and TRBJ2-2; TRBD1 aligns across 7 bases. The germline gives CDR1 SNHLY, CDR2 FYNNEI. This CDR3 is built from 18 residues. Trimming at V came to 5 bases and at J to 3 bases, leaving 15 bases not matched to a gene. The CDR3 DNA follows: TGTGCCAGCAGTCAAATCCGGGACAGAGGATTGGACACCGGGGAGCTGTTTTTT. Translation gives CASSQIRDRGLDTGELFF.

In the case of this clone: This sample also contains other DNA sequences that code for the same CDR3. The chain couples TRBV20-1 to TRBJ1-1, with a weak D call TRBD1 (5 bases). V shed 2 bases and J shed 6 bases, with 7 bases lying between them. Germline V lookup: CDR1 DFQATT, CDR2 SNEGSKA (reference sequence). CDR3 length: 11 amino acids. This CDR3 is CSARQGPEAFF. CDR3 DNA: TGCAGTGCTAGACAGGGCCCTGAAGCTTTCTTT.

This clone was counted only a few times. The J gene is TRBJ1-1, the V gene TRBV14, with D unclear. From germline, CDR1 is SGHDN and CDR2 FVKESK. CDR3 size: 13 residues. V lost 1 base, J lost 3 bases, and 6 bases lay in between. CDR3 amino acids: CASSQVDYTEAFF. The CDR3 nucleotides are TGTGCCAGCAGCCAAGTAGACTACACTGAAGCTTTCTTT.

The chain couples TRBV4-2 to TRBJ2-5, with D possibly TRBD1 on 5 matching bases. The CDR3 totals 17 residues. V was pared by 4 bases and J by 3 bases, with 21 bases between. Germline loops: CDR1 LGHNA, CDR2 YNFKEQ. CDR3 DNA: TGTGCCAGCAGCCGTCTCCTAACGCAGGACAAAGAAGAGACCCAGTACTTC. Protein sequence: CASSRLLTQDKEETQYF.

J is TRBJ1-1 and V is TRBV2; 8 positions match TRBD1. Germline V gene data show CDR1 as SNHLY and CDR2 as FYNNEI. V lost 10 bases, J lost 3 bases, and 13 bases stayed unmatched. The CDR3 is 15 residues long. CDR3 DNA: TGTGCCATCTCGACAGGGGTTGTGCAGGACACTGAAGCTTTCTTT. Translating it yields CAISTGVVQDTEAFF. Full variable domain (missing parts from reference TRBV2 and TRBJ1-1): EPEVTQTPSHQVTQMGQEVILRCVPISNHLYFYWYRQILGQKVEFLVSFYNNEISEKSEIFDDQFSVERPDGSNFTLKIRSTKLEDSAMYFCAISTGVVQDTEAFFGQGTRLTVV.

This rearrangement joins TRBV3-1 (or the pseudogene TRBV3-2) to TRBJ2-7, with TRBD1 as a possible D gene (5 bases). The CDR3 runs to 12 residues. Between the trimmed V and J ends, which lost 1 base and 5 bases, there was a span of 6 bases. In germline, CDR1 is LGHDT, CDR2 YNNKEL (reference sequence). The CDR3 DNA reads as TGTGCCAGCAGCCAAGGGGGCGACGAGCAGTACTTC. Translation: CASSQGGDEQYF.

This clone turned up a few times. The chain combines TRBV5-5 with TRBJ2-7, with D possibly TRBD2 on 6 matching bases. The CDR3 is 14 residues long. The V end was cut by 4 bases, the J end by 2 bases, with 13 bases between. CDR1 and CDR2 from the germline V gene are SGHKS and YYEKEE (reference sequence). CDR3 sequence reads: CASSLRDSAYEQYF. Here the CDR3 DNA reads TGTGCCAGCAGCCTCCGGGACTCGGCCTACGAGCAGTACTTC.

Regarding this clone: Compared with germline, one end of the junction differs, possibly owing to a read error. The chain combines TRBV6-4 with TRBJ2-1; 13 positions match TRBD2. CDR1 is MRHNA, CDR2 SNTAGT, per germline. This CDR3 contains 11 residues. CDR3: CVPGLAGSRLF. In DNA, the CDR3 is TGCGTTCCGGGACTAGCGGGGTCACGGCTCTTC.

The chain couples TRBV9 to TRBJ2-1; 8 bases align to TRBD2. The V gene end was trimmed by 2 bases and the J gene end by 8 bases; junction bases not matched to a gene: 9. CDR3 length: 15 amino acids. Per germline, CDR1 SGDLS and CDR2 YYNGEE. The CDR3 DNA is TGTGCCAGCAGCGTCGGGAGGGCCTCTTTCGATGAGCAGTTCTTC. The encoded protein is CASSVGRASFDEQFF.

The chain uses TRBV5-4 and TRBJ2-1; the match to TRBD2 covers 7 bases. Germline loops: CDR1 SGHNT, CDR2 YYREEE (reference sequence). V lost 1 base, J lost 9 bases, and 10 bases stayed unmatched. This CDR3 comprises 15 residues. CDR3 amino acids: CASSLRLAEKVEQFF. The CDR3 nucleotides read TGTGCCAGCAGCTTGAGGCTAGCGGAAAAGGTTGAGCAGTTCTTC.

This chain joins TRBV7-2 and TRBJ2-2, with D uncertain. Germline V CDR1 and CDR2: SGHTA, FQGNSA. The CDR3 is 10 amino acids. Trimming shortened V by 10 bases and J by 5 bases, and 5 bases separated the two germline ends. The CDR3 reads CAIRTGELFF. In nucleotides, the CDR3 is TGTGCCATTCGTACCGGGGAGCTGTTTTTT.

In its sample, this clone was seen a few times. The V and J genes are TRBV18 and TRBJ1-1; D is undetermined. The CDR3 runs 14 residues. Germline values: CDR1 KGHSH, CDR2 LQKENI. Trimming took off 5 bases at V and 0 bases at J, with 10 bases between the two ends. CDR3 sequence: CASSYAGLNTEAFF. The CDR3, as DNA: TGTGCCAGCTCATACGCGGGCTTGAACACTGAAGCTTTCTTT.

This clone was found many times. The chain couples TRBV20-1 to TRBJ2-5, with TRBD2 matching over 11 bases. The CDR3 runs to 18 residues. After removal of 3 bases from V and 1 base from J, the junction contained 13 bases not matched to a gene. Looked up from germline, CDR1 is DFQATT and CDR2 is SNEGSKA (reference sequence). CDR3 sequence (DNA): TGCAGTGCTAGTAGGCTAGCGGGAGGTCCGGCGGGCCAAGAGACCCAGTACTTC. Translating gives CSASRLAGGPAGQETQYF.

V gene TRBV4-2 combines with J gene TRBJ2-1; 12 bases agree with TRBD2. After removal of 7 bases from V and 8 bases from J, the junction contained 9 bases not matched to a gene. CDR1 and CDR2 from the germline V gene are LGHNA and YNFKEQ. The CDR3 totals 15 residues. As DNA, the CDR3 is TGTGCCAGCACCTTACTAGCGGGAGGCTTGGATGAGCAGTTCTTC. Translating gives CASTLLAGGLDEQFF.

J is TRBJ2-5 and V is TRBV6-2 or TRBV6-3; 9 bases agree with TRBD2. Trimming removed 2 bases from V and 2 bases from J; junction bases left unmatched: 3. The CDR3 totals 15 residues. Germline assignment: CDR1 MNHEY and CDR2 SVGEGT. The CDR3 protein is CASSYVAGAQETQYF. The DNA for the CDR3 is TGTGCCAGCAGTTACGTAGCGGGAGCTCAAGAGACCCAGTACTTC.

J is TRBJ2-2 and V is TRBV11-3; 11 bases map to TRBD2. Germline-derived CDR1 and CDR2 are SGHNT and YENEEA. Losses at the gene ends were 5 bases for V and 5 bases for J; bases not matched to a gene: 10. The CDR3 runs 17 residues. The CDR3: CASSLGTSGLGTGELFF. DNA of the CDR3: TGTGCCAGCAGCCTTGGGACTAGCGGTTTGGGGACCGGGGAGCTGTTTTTT. The full variable domain, its missing parts supplied by reference TRBV11-3 and TRBJ2-2, is EAGVVQSPRYKIIEKKQPVAFWCNPISGHNTLYWYLQNLGQGPELLIRYENEEAVDDSQLPKDRFSAERLKGVDSTLKIQPAELGDSAVYLCASSLGTSGLGTGELFFGEGSRLTVL.

This chain links TRBV5-4 with TRBJ2-5; TRBD1 is a possible D gene (6 bases). Per germline, CDR1 SGHNT and CDR2 YYREEE (reference sequence). This CDR3 region has 13 residues. V gave up 2 bases and J gave up 3 bases, with 8 bases separating them. CDR3 DNA sequence: TGTGCCAGCAGCTTATCAGGGGAAGAGACCCAGTACTTC. Amino acid sequence: CASSLSGEETQYF.